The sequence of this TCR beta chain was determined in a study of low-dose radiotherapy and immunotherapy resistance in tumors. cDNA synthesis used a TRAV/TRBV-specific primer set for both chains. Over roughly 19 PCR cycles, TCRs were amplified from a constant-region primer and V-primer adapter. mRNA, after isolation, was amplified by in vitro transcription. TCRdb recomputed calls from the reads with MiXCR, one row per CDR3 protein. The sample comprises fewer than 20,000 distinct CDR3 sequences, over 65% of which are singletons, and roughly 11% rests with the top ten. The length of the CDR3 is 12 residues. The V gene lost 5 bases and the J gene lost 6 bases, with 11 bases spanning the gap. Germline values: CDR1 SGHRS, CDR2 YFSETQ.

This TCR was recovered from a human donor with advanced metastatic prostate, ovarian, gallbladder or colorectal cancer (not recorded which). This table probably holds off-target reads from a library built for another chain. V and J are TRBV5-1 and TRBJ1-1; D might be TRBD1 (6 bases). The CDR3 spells CASRAGESEAFF. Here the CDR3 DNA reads TGCGCCAGCAGAGCAGGGGAATCTGAAGCTTTCTTT.